Each of the 6 T cell receptor beta chains below was sequenced from the same sample in a study of siplizumab effects on memory and regulatory T cells. TCRdb's table, derived via immunoSEQ multiplex PCR, lists solely in-frame clones and lacks some. The table records 90,000 to 140,000 clones, approximately 94% of them present only once. The specimen sequenced was CD4+ T cells sorted from blood. Source of these receptors: a human donor in good health.

The chain couples TRBV7-9 to TRBJ2-1; 7 nucleotides agree with TRBD2. V trimming: 3 bases; J trimming: 7 bases; junction bases outside the gene matches: 9. CDR3 length: 15 amino acids. Germline V gives CDR1 SEHNR, CDR2 FQNEAQ (reference sequence). CDR3 residues: CASSLVGGSKNEQFF. CDR3 sequence (DNA): TGTGCCAGCAGCTTGGTCGGCGGGAGTAAAAATGAGCAGTTCTTC.

CDR3 amino acids: CASSPDTSTDTQYF. CDR3 coding DNA: TGCGCCAGCAGCCCTGACACCAGCACAGATACGCAGTATTTT. The chain recombines TRBV5-1 with TRBJ2-3, with D hard to call. The CDR3 length is 14 residues. Trimming pared 4 bases from V and 0 bases from J, leaving 9 bases between. CDR1 and CDR2 (germline): SGHRS, YFSETQ.

J is TRBJ2-6 and V is TRBV6-5, with D perhaps matching TRBD1 (6 bases). V was clipped by 5 bases and J by 3 bases, with 8 bases between them. In germline, CDR1 is MNHEY, CDR2 SVGAGI. The CDR3 covers 14 residues. The CDR3 loop reads CASSPRGGANVLTF. The CDR3 coding sequence is TGTGCCAGCAGTCCCAGGGGTGGGGCCAACGTCCTGACTTTC.

V usage is TRBV14 and J usage is TRBJ1-1, with D possibly TRBD1 on 6 matching bases. This CDR3 is 14 amino acids long. In germline, CDR1 is SGHDN, CDR2 FVKESK. Trimming took off 3 bases at V and 4 bases at J, with 12 bases between the two ends. CDR3 in amino acids: CASSQGAAGTEAFF. CDR3 nucleotides: TGTGCCAGCAGCCAGGGGGCAGCTGGCACTGAAGCTTTCTTT.

The sample holds one count of this clone. V is TRBV6-7 and J is TRBJ2-7, with 7 bases lining up with TRBD2. TRBV6-7 is identified as an open reading frame with a role that is uncertain. Trimming took 2 bases from V and 5 from J; bases not matched to a gene: 12. This CDR3 has 16 residues. The CDR3 DNA reads as TGTGCCAGCAGTTACCTATACCGGGACTATAACCACGAGCAGTACTTC. Protein: CASSYLYRDYNHEQYF.

This rearrangement joins TRBV4-1 to TRBJ2-3, with 11 positions matching TRBD2. With 0 bases clipped from V and 4 bases from J, the junction kept 9 bases outside the gene matches. The CDR3 has 18 residues. The V gene's germline CDR1 is MGHRA and CDR2 YSYEKL. The CDR3 DNA sequence: TGCGCCAGCAGCCAAGATGGACTTAGCGGGGGGGCCCCAGATACGCAGTATTTT. It codes for CASSQDGLSGGAPDTQYF.